The clone carrying this TCR beta chain was counted only a few times. Its specificity is not known. The data originate from a study of post-analysis software for immune sequencing data. The study's findings and limits: The five TRBV segments detected at higher frequency in patients than in controls included TRBV5-6, TRBV5-1 and TRBV20-1.

V lost 1 base to trimming and J lost 5 bases, with 17 bases between them. CDR3 length: 16 amino acids. Germline values: CDR1 SGHVS, CDR2 FQNEAQ. Libraries were made from TCR beta cDNA, and they carried unique molecular identifiers. TCRdb independently ran MiXCR on the PCR reads; one entry per CDR3 protein. The sample includes 750,000 to 950,000 distinct CDR3 sequences, about 50% of them seen just once. Sample: blood. The clonotype originates from a girl aged 5-17 years with multiple sclerosis. The V call is TRBV7-8, the J call TRBJ2-5; D is possibly TRBD1 (5 bases). CDR3 sequence: CASSLGRTPLRETQYF. DNA for the CDR3: TGTGCCAGCAGCTTAGGAAGGACACCGTTAAGGGAGACCCAGTACTTC.